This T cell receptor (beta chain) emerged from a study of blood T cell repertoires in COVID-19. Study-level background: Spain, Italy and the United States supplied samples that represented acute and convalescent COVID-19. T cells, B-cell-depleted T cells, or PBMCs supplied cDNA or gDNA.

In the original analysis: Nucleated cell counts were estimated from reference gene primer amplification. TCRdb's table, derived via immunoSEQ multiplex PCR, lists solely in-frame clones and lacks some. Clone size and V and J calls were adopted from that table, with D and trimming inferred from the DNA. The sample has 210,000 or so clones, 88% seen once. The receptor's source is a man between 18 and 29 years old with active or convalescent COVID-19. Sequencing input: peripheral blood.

The DNA of the CDR3 is TGCGCCAGCAGCTTGATTCTAGGCACTGAGCAGTTCTTC. It yields the protein CASSLILGTEQFF. The V and J genes are TRBV5-1 and TRBJ2-1; D is unclear. Trimming removed 1 base at V and 9 bases at J, with 11 bases between. Germline CDR1 is SGHRS and CDR2 is YFSETQ. The CDR3 totals 13 residues. Complete variable domain (other parts from reference TRBV5-1 and TRBJ2-1): KAGVTQTPRYLIKTRGQQVTLSCSPISGHRSVSWYQQTPGQGLQFLFEYFSETQRNKGNFPGRFSGRQFSNSRSEMNVSTLELGDSALYLCASSLILGTEQFFGPGTRLTVL.